A single sample is the source of the 10 T cell receptor beta chains below, sequenced in a study of blood T cell repertoires in COVID-19 (TCRdb year 2020). Receptors were amplified or captured by the immunoSEQ multiplex PCR assay. The source is immuneACCESS, and TCRdb retained only in-frame sequences with V and J called. Part of the clones is not carried over; for the studies checked, unresolved V genes explain less than half of this, and the remainder is unexplained. The sample contains some 210,000 clones, about 94% of them found a single time. The ten biggest clones cover around 0.84% of the sample. The sequenced material came from peripheral blood. These receptors were collected from a man in his 60s with COVID-19, enrolled during active disease.

V gene TRBV20-1 combines with J gene TRBJ2-3, with no clear D. Trimming cost V 7 bases and J 3 bases, with 5 bases left between them. Per germline, CDR1 DFQATT and CDR2 SNEGSKA (reference sequence). The CDR3 is 10 amino acids. The CDR3 sequence: CSGLTDTQYF. The DNA of the CDR3 is TGCAGTGGCCTAACAGATACGCAGTATTTT.

This clone was detected only once. The chain recombines TRBV27 with TRBJ1-4; D not resolved. The CDR3 has 13 residues. Trimming stripped 2 bases from V and 4 bases from J, with 5 bases between. The V gene's germline CDR1 is MNHEY and CDR2 SMNVEV (reference sequence). DNA for the CDR3: TGTGCCAGCAGTTTACAGGATAATGAAAAACTGTTTTTT. As protein: CASSLQDNEKLFF.

The V and J genes are TRBV19 and TRBJ1-1; D is unresolved. The CDR3 is 14 residues long. V shed 0 bases and J shed 3 bases, with 8 bases lying between them. The germline V gene has CDR1 LNHDA and CDR2 SQIVND (reference sequence). In nucleotides, the CDR3 is TGTGCCAGTAGTATAGATCGGGGTTACACTGAAGCTTTCTTT. This encodes CASSIDRGYTEAFF.

This chain's CDR3 is CASSPSGPAQKVYGYTF. As DNA, the CDR3 is TGTGCCAGCAGCCCCTCAGGGCCTGCCCAAAAGGTCTATGGCTACACCTTC. The chain employs TRBV28 and TRBJ1-2; a possible D gene is TRBD1 (5 bases). Per the germline V gene, CDR1 is MDHEN and CDR2 is SYDVKM. The CDR3 is made up of 17 amino acids. V was trimmed by 6 bases and J by 4 bases, leaving 24 bases between them.

The chain uses TRBV3-1 (or the pseudogene TRBV3-2) and TRBJ1-2, with D perhaps TRBD1 (5 bases). This CDR3 contains 15 residues. Germline V gives CDR1 LGHDT, CDR2 YNNKEL (reference sequence). Trimming shortened V by 3 bases and J by 6 bases, and 17 bases separated the two germline ends. The DNA of the CDR3 is TGTGCCAGCAGCCATGAGATTGGCAGGGCCCATGGCTACACCTTC. Its protein product is CASSHEIGRAHGYTF.

The chain couples TRBV5-4 to TRBJ2-5; D not certain. Deletions cut 1 base from V and 5 bases from J, with 15 bases between. The CDR3 spans 15 residues. CDR1 is SGHNT, CDR2 YYREEE, per germline (reference sequence). This CDR3 reads CASSLQFSGVETQYF. The CDR3 DNA is TGTGCCAGCAGCTTGCAATTTTCAGGTGTCGAGACCCAGTACTTC.

This rearrangement joins TRBV11-1 to TRBJ1-6, with D unresolved. The V end was cut by 2 bases, the J end by 12 bases, with 14 bases between. The germline CDR1 and CDR2 sequences are SGHAT and FQDESV (reference sequence). This CDR3 region has 14 residues. The CDR3 protein is CASSLRAEGVPLHF. In DNA, the CDR3 is TGTGCCAGCAGCTTACGGGCAGAGGGCGTACCCCTCCACTTT.

The chain uses TRBV15 and TRBJ1-1, with D tentatively TRBD1 (6 bases). Germline loops: CDR1 LNHNV, CDR2 YYDKDF (reference sequence). CDR3 size: 15 residues. V was cut by 0 bases and J by 1 base, with 9 bases left in between. CDR3 in amino acids: CATSRDRGANTEAFF. The CDR3 DNA reads TGTGCCACCAGCAGAGATCGGGGGGCGAACACTGAAGCTTTCTTT.

This sequence joins TRBV24-1 and TRBJ1-5; the D is unclear. V was pared by 6 bases and J by 0 bases, with 5 bases between. The germline CDR1 and CDR2 sequences are KGHDR and SFDVKD. The length of the CDR3 is 13 residues. CDR3 sequence reads: CATSHTSNQPQHF. The CDR3 DNA follows: TGTGCCACCAGTCACACTAGCAATCAGCCCCAGCATTTT.

The chain links TRBV4-1 to TRBJ2-3, with 11 bases that match TRBD1. Germline trimming cut 0 bases from V and 4 bases from J; bases unmatched to any gene: 3. CDR3 length: 16 residues. Germline CDR1 and CDR2: MGHRA and YSYEKL. CDR3: CASSQEPGQGADTQYF. The CDR3 nucleotides read TGCGCCAGCAGCCAAGAGCCGGGACAGGGGGCAGATACGCAGTATTTT.